This T cell receptor (beta chain) was captured in a study of blood T cells in healthy people across ages. Points from the study as a whole: Expanded clonotype changes were possibly confounded by unknown donor CMV status. Naive CD4+ cell counts and diversity both ran higher in long-lived than in aged donors.

Only a few counts were recorded for this clonotype. Its antigen is currently unknown. The germline V gene encodes CDR1 KGHSH and CDR2 LQKENI. The length of the CDR3 is 13 residues. Trimming removed 6 bases at V and 7 bases at J, with 13 bases between. Individuals who donated were healthy Caucasians from Russia aged about 6 to 100. PCR was performed a second time for about 6 to 12 cycles using a sample-barcoded 5' primer and a J-beta primer mix. At least 2.5 million CDR3-containing paired-end reads were obtained per sample. TCRdb reprocessed the 5' RACE reads with MiXCR, giving one entry per CDR3 protein. This sample carries about 1,800,000 distinct CDR3 sequences, roughly 27% of them seen once, and the ten largest clones take roughly 8.2%.

Sequencing was performed on blood. The sequence came from a woman aged 30 to 39 in good health. This chain links TRBV18 with TRBJ2-1; a possible D gene is TRBD2 (6 bases). The CDR3 nucleotides read TGTGCCAGCTCCCCCGGGACTCAAAATGAGCAGTTCTTC. It specifies CASSPGTQNEQFF.